Listed below are T cell receptor beta chains from one sample, sequenced in a study of blood T cell repertoires in COVID-19. Data came from immunoSEQ multiplex PCR; TCRdb stores just in-frame clones and leaves some out. The sample shows over 90,000 clones, over 75% of them seen only once. Sequencing input: peripheral blood. Every receptor here comes from a man between 50 and 59 years old with acute or convalescent COVID-19. CDR3s include the opening cysteine and the closing phenylalanine or tryptophan. The order of the fields is D gene, J gene, V gene, clone size, CDR3 DNA, CDR3 protein. A D gene is named only where the DNA matches it firmly. Size is stated for part of the rows, as once, few or many counts, or as a class when the clone is expanded.

TRBD1,TRBJ2-2,TRBV18,NA,TGTGCCAGCTCGGAAACAGGGGGCGCGGACACCGGGGAGCTGTTTTTT,CASSETGGADTGELFF
TRBD2,TRBJ2-7,TRBV7-9,NA,TGTGCCAGCAGCTCGGAGCGGGAGGGTAGGGAGCAGTACTTC,CASSSEREGREQYF
NA,TRBJ2-7,TRBV19,NA,TGTGCCAGTAGTATAGCTGCAGGGGTAAACGAGCAGTACTTC,CASSIAAGVNEQYF
TRBD1,TRBJ2-3,TRBV5-6,NA,TGTGCCAGCAGCGACCGGGACAGGGGTCTGGATACGCAGTATTTT,CASSDRDRGLDTQYF
NA,TRBJ1-1,TRBV29-1,NA,TGCAGCGTCGCGGGATCGGGTCCTGAAGCTTTCTTT,CSVAGSGPEAFF
TRBD2,TRBJ2-2,TRBV19,NA,TGTGCCAGTAGCGCTGGGAGCGGGACCACGGGACGGGCCGGGGAGCTGTTTTTT,CASSAGSGTTGRAGELFF
TRBD1,TRBJ1-6,TRBV12-5,NA,TGTGCTAGTGGTTTGACCCGGACAGGGCAAACCTCCTATAATTCACCCCTCCACTTT,CASGLTRTGQTSYNSPLHF
TRBD1,TRBJ2-1,TRBV5-5,NA,TGTGCCAGCAGCTTAACTTTGGACAGGGGTCGGTGGAGCTCCTACAATGAGCAGTTCTTC,CASSLTLDRGRWSSYNEQFF
NA,TRBJ1-3,TRBV30,NA,TGTTCCTGTGGCCAGGGCATGGGAAACACCATATATTTT,CSCGQGMGNTIYF
TRBD2,TRBJ2-3,TRBV11-2,NA,TGTGCCAGCAGCCCTCTCACTAGCGCAGATACGCAGTATTTT,CASSPLTSADTQYF
TRBD1,TRBJ2-5,TRBV15,NA,TGTGCCACCAGCAGACGACGGGACAGGGTAGGGACCCAGTACTTC,CATSRRRDRVGTQYF
TRBD1,TRBJ1-1,TRBV15,NA,TGTGCCTCCCAGGGTAGGGGGCACACTGAAGCTTTCTTT,CASQGRGHTEAFF
TRBD1,TRBJ2-2,TRBV11-2,NA,TGTGCCAGCAGCTTAGGAACGGACAGGGGGCGTCACACCGGGGAGCTGTTTTTT,CASSLGTDRGRHTGELFF
TRBD2,TRBJ2-7,TRBV6-5,NA,TGTGCCAGCAGTTACTCTACAGCGGGAGGCTCCTACGAGCAGTACTTC,CASSYSTAGGSYEQYF
NA,TRBJ1-6,TRBV5-5,NA,TGTGCCAGCAGAACATACGGGTATTCACCCCTCCACTTT,CASRTYGYSPLHF
NA,TRBJ1-5,TRBV12-5,NA,TGTGCTAGTGGTTTGGTAGATAAGGGGTATAGCAATCAGCCCCAGCATTTT,CASGLVDKGYSNQPQHF
TRBD1,TRBJ1-4,TRBV6-5,NA,TGTGCCACTACACAGGGGACGGCGGAAAAACTGTTTTTT,CATTQGTAEKLFF
NA,TRBJ2-7,TRBV11-2,NA,TGTGCCAGCAGCCCAGCCATCGGGTACGAGCAGTACTTC,CASSPAIGYEQYF
TRBD2,TRBJ2-7,TRBV19,NA,TGTGCCAGTAGTAGTACGGGATCAGGACTAGCGGGGATCTACGAGCAGTACTTC,CASSSTGSGLAGIYEQYF
TRBD1,TRBJ2-7,TRBV30,NA,TGTGCCTCTGACAGGGGCGGCTACGAGCAGTACTTC,CASDRGGYEQYF
NA,TRBJ1-5,TRBV6-2/TRBV6-3,NA,TGTGCCAGCAGTTACGGCGCCACGGGTCAGCCCCAGCATTTT,CASSYGATGQPQHF
NA,TRBJ1-2,TRBV12-3/TRBV12-4,once,TGTGCCATTAGACAGAACCAAAACTATGGCTACACCTTC,CAIRQNQNYGYTF
TRBD2,TRBJ2-1,TRBV5-1,NA,TGCGCCAGCAGCTTGGCCTTGGCATCGGGACTAGCGAATAATGAGCAGTTCTTC,CASSLALASGLANNEQFF
NA,TRBJ2-7,TRBV6-6,NA,TGTGCCAGCAACCTCATGGGTGCGGGCTCCTACGAGCAGTACTTC,CASNLMGAGSYEQYF
NA,TRBJ2-1,TRBV6-2/TRBV6-3,NA,TGTGCCAGCAGTTTTGGAGTTGTGCAGTTCTTC,CASSFGVVQFF
NA,TRBJ2-3,TRBV5-1,NA,TGCGCCAGCAGCAAGAACAGGGATTTTACCACAGATACGCAGTATTTT,CASSKNRDFTTDTQYF
TRBD2,TRBJ2-7,TRBV19,NA,TGTGCCAGTAGTATACCCCAGTTGGGCGGGAGTAGCGAGCAGTACTTC,CASSIPQLGGSSEQYF
TRBD1,TRBJ2-1,TRBV18,NA,TGTGCCAGCTCAACCGGGACAGGGGCAAGATACAATGAGCAGTTCTTC,CASSTGTGARYNEQFF
NA,TRBJ2-1,TRBV18,NA,TGTGCCAGCTCACCAAGTAAAGGGGGTCAGGGGATAAACGGACAGTTCTTC,CASSPSKGGQGINGQFF
NA,TRBJ1-1,TRBV18,NA,TGTGCCAGCTCACTCAGGGCGGACACTGAAGCTTTCTTT,CASSLRADTEAFF
NA,TRBJ1-5,TRBV28,NA,TGTGCCAGCAGTAGGGACACGCGAAATCCCCTTCCACCCCAGCATTTT,CASSRDTRNPLPPQHF
TRBD1,TRBJ2-7,TRBV7-2,NA,TGTGCCAGCAGCTTCTACGGACAGGGTTCCTACGAGCAGTACTTC,CASSFYGQGSYEQYF
NA,TRBJ2-3,TRBV7-9,NA,TGTGCCAGCAGCCAAACGACAGGACGGGCAGATACGCAGTATTTT,CASSQTTGRADTQYF
TRBD2,TRBJ2-7,TRBV5-8,NA,TGTGCCAGCAGCTTCAAACTAGCGGGAGGGGGCGAGCAGTACTTC,CASSFKLAGGGEQYF
NA,TRBJ1-2,TRBV18,NA,TGTGCCAGCTCACCGGACAGCCGTAACTATGGCTACACCTTC,CASSPDSRNYGYTF
TRBD2,TRBJ2-3,TRBV5-5,once,TGTGCCAGCAGCCACACTAGCGGGAGCCCAGATACGCAGTATTTT,CASSHTSGSPDTQYF
NA,TRBJ1-1,TRBV6-5,NA,TGTGCCAGCAGTTACACGGGAGAAGGTGAAGCTTTCTTT,CASSYTGEGEAFF
NA,TRBJ2-6,TRBV15,NA,TGTGCCACCAGCAGAGAGTATCCCGGGGGCTCTGGGGCCAACGTCCTGACTTTC,CATSREYPGGSGANVLTF
NA,TRBJ1-1,TRBV20-1,NA,TGCAGTGCTAGTGGGGACACCGGACTTGAAGCTTTCTTT,CSASGDTGLEAFF
TRBD1,TRBJ2-6,TRBV12-3/TRBV12-4,NA,TGTGCCAGCAGTAGGGGGCGAATCAACGTCCTGACTTTC,CASSRGRINVLTF
NA,TRBJ1-5,TRBV2,NA,TGTGCCAGCAGGAGCGGGACACCCAATAGCAATCAGCCCCAGCATTTT,CASRSGTPNSNQPQHF
TRBD1,TRBJ1-6,TRBV6-5,NA,TGTGCCAGCAGTTACTTGACAGGGTCTAATTCACCCCTCCACTTT,CASSYLTGSNSPLHF
TRBD2,TRBJ2-5,TRBV5-5,NA,TGTGCCAGCAGCTTGGGGCTAGCGGAGGGGGAGACCCAGTACTTC,CASSLGLAEGETQYF
NA,TRBJ2-2,TRBV10-3,NA,TGTGCCATCAGGCCCGACAGAGCCGGGGAGCTGTTTTTT,CAIRPDRAGELFF
TRBD1,TRBJ1-5,TRBV10-2,NA,TGCGCCAGCAGCTCGACAGGGGGAACGGGACAGCCCCAGCATTTT,CASSSTGGTGQPQHF
NA,TRBJ1-1,TRBV11-2,few,TGTGCCAGCAGCCGTGGGGGGGGCACTGAAGCTTTCTTT,CASSRGGGTEAFF
TRBD1,TRBJ2-3,TRBV2,NA,TGTGCCAGCGGGACAGGGGGAATAGATACGCAGTATTTT,CASGTGGIDTQYF
TRBD2,TRBJ2-7,TRBV5-1,NA,TGCGCCAGCAGCCTACTAGGACTAGAGACTTACGAGCAGTACTTC,CASSLLGLETYEQYF
TRBD1,TRBJ1-4,TRBV30,NA,TGTGCCTGGAAGACAGGGCTTAATGAAAAACTGTTTTTT,CAWKTGLNEKLFF
TRBD2,TRBJ2-3,TRBV30,NA,TGTGCCTGGAGTAAGGCCGATACTAGCGAAGCCCTCGATACGCAGTATTTT,CAWSKADTSEALDTQYF
TRBD2,TRBJ2-1,TRBV15,NA,TGTGCCACCAGCAGATCCGTTAGCGGGAGCCCCTACAATGAGCAGTTCTTC,CATSRSVSGSPYNEQFF
NA,TRBJ2-7,TRBV3-1/TRBV3-2,once,TGTGCCAGCAGCCCCCCTCCGGGGAGCGGATCCTACGAGCAGTACTTC,CASSPPPGSGSYEQYF
TRBD1,TRBJ1-1,TRBV7-2,NA,TGTGCCAGCAGCTTGGACAGGGCGGGTGAAGCTTTCTTT,CASSLDRAGEAFF
NA,TRBJ2-1,TRBV10-2,NA,TGCGCCAGCAGTGACTCCGGGAGCGAGGTTATCAATGAGCAGTTCTTC,CASSDSGSEVINEQFF